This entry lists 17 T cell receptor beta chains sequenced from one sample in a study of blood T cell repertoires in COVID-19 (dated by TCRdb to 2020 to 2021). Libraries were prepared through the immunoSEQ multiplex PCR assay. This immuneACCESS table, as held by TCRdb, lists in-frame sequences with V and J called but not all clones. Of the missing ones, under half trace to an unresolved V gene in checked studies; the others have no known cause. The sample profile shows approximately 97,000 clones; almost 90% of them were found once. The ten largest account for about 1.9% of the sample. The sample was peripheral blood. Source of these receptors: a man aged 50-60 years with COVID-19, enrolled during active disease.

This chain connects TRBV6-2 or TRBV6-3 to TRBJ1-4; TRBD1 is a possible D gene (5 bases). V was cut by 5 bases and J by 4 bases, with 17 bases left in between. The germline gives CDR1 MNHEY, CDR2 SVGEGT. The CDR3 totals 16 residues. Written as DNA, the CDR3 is TGTGCCAGCAGTGACAGATCCCGGATAGATAATGAAAAACTGTTTTTT. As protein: CASSDRSRIDNEKLFF.

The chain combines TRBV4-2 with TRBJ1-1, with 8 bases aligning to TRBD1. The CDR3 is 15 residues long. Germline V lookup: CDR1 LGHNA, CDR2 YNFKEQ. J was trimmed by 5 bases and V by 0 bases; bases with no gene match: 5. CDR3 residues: CASSQDLTGGTEAFF. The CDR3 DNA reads TGTGCCAGCAGCCAAGACCTAACAGGGGGAACTGAAGCTTTCTTT.

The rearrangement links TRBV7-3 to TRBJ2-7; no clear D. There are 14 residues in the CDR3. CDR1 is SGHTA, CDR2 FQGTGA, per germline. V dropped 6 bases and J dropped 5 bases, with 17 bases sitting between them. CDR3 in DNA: TGTGCCAGCAGTTTAGACTCCGCATCGAACGAGCAGTACTTC. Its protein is CASSLDSASNEQYF. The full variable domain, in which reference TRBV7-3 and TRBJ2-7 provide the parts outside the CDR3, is GAGVSQTPSNKVTEKGKYVELRCDPISGHTALYWYRQSLGQGPEFLIYFQGTGAADDSGLPNDRFFAVRPEGSVSTLKIQRTERGDSAVYLCASSLDSASNEQYFGPGTRLTVT.

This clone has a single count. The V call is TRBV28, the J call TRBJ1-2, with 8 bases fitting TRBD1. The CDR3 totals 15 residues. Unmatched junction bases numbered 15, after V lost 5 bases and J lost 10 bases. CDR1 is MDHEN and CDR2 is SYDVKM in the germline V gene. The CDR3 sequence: CASSTRRFGQGIYTF. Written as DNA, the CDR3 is TGTGCCAGCAGTACCCGTAGGTTTGGACAGGGTATCTACACCTTC.

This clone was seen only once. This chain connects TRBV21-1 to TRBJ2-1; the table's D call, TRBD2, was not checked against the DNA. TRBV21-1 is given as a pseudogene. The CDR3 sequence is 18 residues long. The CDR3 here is CASSAKFPGFRDYNEQFF. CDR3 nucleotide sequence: TGTGCCAGCAGCGCAAAGTTTCCAGGATTCCGGGACTACAATGAGCAGTTCTTC.

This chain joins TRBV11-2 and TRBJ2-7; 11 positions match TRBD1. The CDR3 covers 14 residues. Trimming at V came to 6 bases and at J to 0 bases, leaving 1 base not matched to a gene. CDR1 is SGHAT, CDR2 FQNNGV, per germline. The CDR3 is CASRGQGGSYEQYF. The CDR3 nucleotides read TGTGCCAGCAGGGGACAGGGGGGCTCCTACGAGCAGTACTTC.

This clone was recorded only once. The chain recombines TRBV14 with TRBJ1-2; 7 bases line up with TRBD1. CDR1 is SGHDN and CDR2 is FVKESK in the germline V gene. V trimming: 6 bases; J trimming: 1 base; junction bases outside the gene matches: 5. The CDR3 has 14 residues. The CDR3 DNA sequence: TGTGCCAGCAGAGTACAGGGGCATAACTATGGCTACACCTTC. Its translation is CASRVQGHNYGYTF.

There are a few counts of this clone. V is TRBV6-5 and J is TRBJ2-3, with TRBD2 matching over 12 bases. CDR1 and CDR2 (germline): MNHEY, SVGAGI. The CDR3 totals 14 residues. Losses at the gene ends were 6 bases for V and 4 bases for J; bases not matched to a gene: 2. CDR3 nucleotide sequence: TGTGCCAGCAGGACTAGCGGGGGCGCAGATACGCAGTATTTT. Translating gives CASRTSGGADTQYF.

CDR3 bases: TGTGCCAGCAGAAGAGGGACAGGGCAGAACGGGGAGCTGTTTTTT. Amino acids: CASRRGTGQNGELFF. The chain has TRBV27 and TRBJ2-2, with TRBD1 matching over 9 bases. CDR1 is MNHEY and CDR2 is SMNVEV in the germline V gene (reference sequence). J was trimmed by 7 bases and V by 6 bases; bases with no gene match: 9. CDR3 length equals 15 residues.

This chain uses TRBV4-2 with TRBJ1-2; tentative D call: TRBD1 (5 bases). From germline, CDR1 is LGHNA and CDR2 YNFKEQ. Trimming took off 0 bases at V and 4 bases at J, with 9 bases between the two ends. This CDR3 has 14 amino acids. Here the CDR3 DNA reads TGTGCCAGCAGCCAAGAACAGGTTGCCTATGGCTACACCTTC. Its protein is CASSQEQVAYGYTF.

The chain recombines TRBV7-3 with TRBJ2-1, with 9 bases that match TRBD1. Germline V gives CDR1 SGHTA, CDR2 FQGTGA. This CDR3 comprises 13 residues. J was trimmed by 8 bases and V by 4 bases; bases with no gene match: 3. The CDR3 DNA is TGTGCCAGCAGCTGGGGACAGGGAGATGAGCAGTTCTTC. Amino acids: CASSWGQGDEQFF.

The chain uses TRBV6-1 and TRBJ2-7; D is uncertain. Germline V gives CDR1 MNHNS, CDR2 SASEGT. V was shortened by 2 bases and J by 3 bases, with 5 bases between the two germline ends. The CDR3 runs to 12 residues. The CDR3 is CASSEPYYEQYF. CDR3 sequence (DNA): TGTGCCAGCAGTGAACCTTACTACGAGCAGTACTTC.

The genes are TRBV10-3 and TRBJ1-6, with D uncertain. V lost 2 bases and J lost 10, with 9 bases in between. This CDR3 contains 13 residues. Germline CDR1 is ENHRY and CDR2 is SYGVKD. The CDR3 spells CAISELQESPLHF. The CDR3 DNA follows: TGTGCCATCAGTGAGCTGCAGGAATCACCCCTCCACTTT.

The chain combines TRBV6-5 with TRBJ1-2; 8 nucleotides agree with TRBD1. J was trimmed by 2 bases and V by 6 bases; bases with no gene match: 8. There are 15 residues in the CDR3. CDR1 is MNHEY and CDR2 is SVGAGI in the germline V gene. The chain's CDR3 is CASRGTGGRNYGYTF. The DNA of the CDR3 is TGTGCCAGCAGAGGCACAGGGGGAAGGAACTATGGCTACACCTTC.

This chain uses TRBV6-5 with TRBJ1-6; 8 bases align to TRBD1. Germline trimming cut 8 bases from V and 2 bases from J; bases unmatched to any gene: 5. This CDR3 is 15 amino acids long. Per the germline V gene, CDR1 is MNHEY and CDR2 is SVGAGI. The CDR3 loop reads CASLDREAYNSPLHF. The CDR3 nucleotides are TGTGCCAGCTTGGACAGGGAGGCCTATAATTCACCCCTCCACTTT.

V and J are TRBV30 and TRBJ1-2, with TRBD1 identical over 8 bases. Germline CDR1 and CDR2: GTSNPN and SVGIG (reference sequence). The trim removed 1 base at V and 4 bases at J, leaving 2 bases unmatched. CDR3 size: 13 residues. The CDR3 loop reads CAWSATGVYGYTF. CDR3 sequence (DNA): TGTGCCTGGAGTGCGACAGGGGTCTATGGCTACACCTTC.

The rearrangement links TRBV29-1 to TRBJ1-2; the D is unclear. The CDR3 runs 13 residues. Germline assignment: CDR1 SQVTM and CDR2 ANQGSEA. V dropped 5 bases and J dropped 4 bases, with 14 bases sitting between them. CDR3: CSVSSRGTYGYTF. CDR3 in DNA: TGCAGCGTTAGCTCTCGGGGAACCTATGGCTACACCTTC.